Each of the 8 T cell receptor beta chains below was sequenced from the same sample in a study of beta chain features in type 1 diabetes. These TCRs' antigens remain unknown. Investigators reverse transcribed all isolated RNA, so they sequenced expressed TCRB transcripts. TCRdb keeps only in-frame clones here, not all; method: immunoSEQ multiplex PCR. The sample holds about 170,000 clones, approximately 7.8% seen once. Study results and limitations: Shortening of TCRB CDR3s, moderate but significant, appeared in all four CD4+ subsets of Type 1 diabetes patients.

The sample consisted of central memory CD4+ T cells from blood. The receptors stem from a woman in her thirties or forties with type 1 diabetes.

Only a few counts were recorded for this clone. The chain links TRBV18 to TRBJ2-7, with D tentatively TRBD1 (5 bases). Trimming shortened V by 0 bases and J by 3 bases, and 9 bases separated the two germline ends. Germline V gene lookup returns CDR1 KGHSH and CDR2 LQKENI. This CDR3 comprises 14 residues. The CDR3 bases are TGTGCCAGCTCACCACCGGTGGGGCACTACGAGCAGTACTTC. Translated, it gives CASSPPVGHYEQYF.

This clone has only a few counts. The chain recombines TRBV5-1 with TRBJ1-2; D not resolved. This CDR3 region has 14 residues. The germline V gene encodes CDR1 SGHRS and CDR2 YFSETQ. V lost 7 bases and J 7 bases, leaving 20 bases between the germline ends. The CDR3 DNA is TGCGCCAGCGGCCCCGGTGAGGTTGCTTCTGGCTACACCTTC. It encodes CASGPGEVASGYTF.

The chain joins TRBV5-1 to TRBJ2-5; 10 positions agree with TRBD2. V lost 0 bases, J lost 4 bases, and 3 bases stayed unmatched. CDR3 length equals 15 residues. Germline CDR1 is SGHRS and CDR2 is YFSETQ. The CDR3 protein is CASSLALAGAETQYF. The CDR3 DNA reads TGCGCCAGCAGCTTGGCTCTAGCGGGAGCAGAGACCCAGTACTTC.

This chain links TRBV27 with TRBJ2-7, with TRBD1 identical over 7 bases. Germline V lookup: CDR1 MNHEY, CDR2 SMNVEV (reference sequence). The length of the CDR3 is 15 residues. J lost 2 bases, V lost 6 bases, and 10 bases had no gene match. CDR3 bases: TGTGCCAGCAGGATGAGCCGGGACAGCCCCTACGAGCAGTACTTC. Translation gives CASRMSRDSPYEQYF.

The chain employs TRBV5-1 and TRBJ2-1; D remains ambiguous. V gave up 4 bases and J gave up 5 bases, with 7 bases separating them. The CDR3 is 12 amino acids. CDR1 and CDR2 (germline): SGHRS, YFSETQ. In DNA form, the CDR3 reads TGCGCCAGCAGCCTCCAGAACAATGAGCAGTTCTTC. Translated, it gives CASSLQNNEQFF.

The chain links TRBV9 to TRBJ1-4; maybe TRBD1 (6 bases). The length of the CDR3 is 15 residues. Germline V lookup: CDR1 SGDLS, CDR2 YYNGEE. V lost 3 bases and J lost 7, with 16 bases in between. Written as DNA, the CDR3 is TGTGCCAGCAGCGGGCTCAGGGGTCCCGTTGAAAAACTGTTTTTT. Translation: CASSGLRGPVEKLFF. The variable domain in full, with the rest retrieved from reference TRBV9 and TRBJ1-4, is DSGVTQTPKHLITATGQRVTLRCSPRSGDLSVYWYQQSLDQGLQFLIQYYNGEERAKGNILERFSAQQFPDLHSELNLSSLELGDSALYFCASSGLRGPVEKLFFGSGTQLSVL.

This clone turned up a few times. The V gene is TRBV28, the J gene TRBJ1-4, with D unresolved. The V and J ends lost 5 bases and 9 bases respectively, with 4 bases between them. This CDR3 comprises 10 residues. Germline V gives CDR1 MDHEN, CDR2 SYDVKM. The CDR3 is CASSGQKLFF. In DNA form, the CDR3 reads TGTGCCAGCAGTGGGCAAAAACTGTTTTTT. The whole variable domain, filled in from reference TRBV28 and TRBJ1-4, reads DVKVTQSSRYLVKRTGEKVFLECVQDMDHENMFWYRQDPGLGLRLIYFSYDVKMKEKGDIPEGYSVSREKKERFSLILESASTNQTSMYLCASSGQKLFFGSGTQLSVL.

This clone has only a few counts. The chain joins TRBV29-1 to TRBJ2-5; D ambiguous. V was clipped by 0 bases and J by 6 bases, with 11 bases between them. There are 13 residues in the CDR3. Germline assignment: CDR1 SQVTM and CDR2 ANQGSEA. The CDR3 here is CSVEDQITKTQYF. The CDR3 DNA follows: TGCAGCGTTGAAGATCAGATAACGAAGACCCAGTACTTC.